This T cell receptor beta chain was observed in a study of blood T cell repertoires in COVID-19. Study-wide context: Material from acute and convalescent COVID-19 was sourced from the United States, Italy and Spain. Sample material is recorded as cDNA or gDNA derived from T cells, B-cell-depleted T cells, or PBMCs.

Germline CDR1 and CDR2: KGHDR and SFDVKD. Deletions cut 9 bases from V and 5 bases from J, with 11 bases between. The CDR3 has 12 residues. Authors' processing steps: The assay estimated nucleated cells by amplifying reference gene primers. Here immunoSEQ multiplex PCR was the method, and the copy in TCRdb shows in-frame clones only, minus some. The D gene and trimming were derived from the DNA, and the V and J assignments and clone size from that table. The sample has about 98,000 clones; around four fifths are singletons. The sample taken for sequencing was peripheral blood. This TCR was recovered from a human donor in a cohort sampled during active COVID-19. V usage is TRBV24-1 and J usage is TRBJ2-3; no definite D call. The CDR3 loop reads CATRDNRDTQYF. The CDR3 DNA follows: TGTGCCACCCGCGATAACAGAGATACGCAGTATTTT.